These 2 T cell receptor beta chains came from one sample sequenced in a study of T cell repertoires in cytomegalovirus infection. TCRdb independently ran MiXCR on the reads; one entry per CDR3 protein. This table has more than 350,000 distinct CDR3 sequences, roughly a third appearing once. The material sequenced was PBMCs. Receptors originate from a human donor in good health (CMV status not recorded). Some clones in this sample may be carry-over from other donors' samples.

This clonotype was seen a handful of times. The gene calls are TRBV6-5 and TRBJ1-1; maybe TRBD1 (5 bases). The germline V gene has CDR1 MNHEY and CDR2 SVGAGI. The CDR3 contains 16 residues. Trimming pared 2 bases from V and 4 bases from J, leaving 17 bases between. The CDR3 is CASSYGGRGRVTEAFF. The CDR3, as DNA: TGTGCCAGCAGTTACGGTGGACGGGGGAGGGTCACTGAAGCTTTCTTT.

The chain is built from TRBV7-6 and TRBJ2-7; 12 bases are a match to TRBD1. The CDR3 sequence is 16 residues long. Germline CDR1 and CDR2: SGHVS and FNYEAQ. The ends lost 1 base at V and 5 bases at J; junction bases unmatched: 6. CDR3 region: CASSLGPGQGANEQYF. CDR3 DNA: TGTGCCAGCAGCTTAGGACCGGGACAGGGGGCGAACGAGCAGTACTTC.